Following are 20 T cell receptor beta chains from one sample sequenced in a study of T cells in narcolepsy. Libraries were prepared by immunoSEQ multiplex PCR; TCRdb keeps only in-frame clonotypes and omits some of them. This table holds about 24,000 clones, more than 70% found once. Sequencing input: CD45RA- memory CD4+ T cells from PBMCs. The source is a human donor with narcolepsy.

The chain uses TRBV28 and TRBJ1-5, with a possible D match to TRBD1 (5 bases). The CDR3 contains 16 residues. CDR1 and CDR2 from the germline V gene are MDHEN and SYDVKM. Between the trimmed V and J ends, which lost 4 bases and 4 bases, there was a span of 17 bases. The CDR3 DNA sequence: TGTGCCAGCAGTTCGGGAGGGGACGGTGGAAATCAGCCCCAGCATTTT. It encodes CASSSGGDGGNQPQHF. Using reference TRBV28 and TRBJ1-5 for the parts outside the CDR3, the full variable domain is DVKVTQSSRYLVKRTGEKVFLECVQDMDHENMFWYRQDPGLGLRLIYFSYDVKMKEKGDIPEGYSVSREKKERFSLILESASTNQTSMYLCASSSGGDGGNQPQHFGDGTRLSIL.

In its sample, this clone was seen once. This chain links TRBV12-5 with TRBJ2-1; D ambiguous. V was shortened by 4 bases and J by 6 bases, with 10 bases between the two germline ends. CDR3 length equals 13 residues. Germline CDR1 is LGHNT and CDR2 is FRNRAP. The CDR3 sequence is CASGSHSTNEQFF. The CDR3 region has the DNA TGTGCTAGTGGTTCCCACTCTACCAATGAGCAGTTCTTC.

The J gene is TRBJ2-1, the V gene TRBV4-1; 7 positions agree with TRBD2. Germline V lookup: CDR1 MGHRA, CDR2 YSYEKL. Trimming removed 3 bases from V and 6 bases from J; junction bases left unmatched: 14. This CDR3 is 17 amino acids long. The CDR3 coding sequence is TGCGCCAGCAGCCATCCGTACGGGGCGGGAGTCGGCAATGAGCAGTTCTTC. The encoded protein is CASSHPYGAGVGNEQFF.

The chain couples TRBV19 to TRBJ2-7; 10 nucleotides match TRBD1. The germline CDR1 and CDR2 sequences are LNHDA and SQIVND (reference sequence). With 1 base clipped from V and 5 bases from J, the junction kept 2 bases outside the gene matches. CDR3 length: 14 amino acids. As DNA, the CDR3 is TGTGCCAGTAGTATAGGACAGGGGGCCCACGAGCAGTACTTC. It translates to CASSIGQGAHEQYF.

The V call is TRBV7-2, the J call TRBJ2-2; weak D call: TRBD2 (5 bases). In germline, CDR1 is SGHTA, CDR2 FQGNSA. V gave up 0 bases and J gave up 4 bases, with 12 bases separating them. This CDR3 contains 16 residues. CDR3 DNA: TGTGCCAGCAGCTTAGCCCGGGGTTCGGGCACCGGGGAGCTGTTTTTT. Encoded protein: CASSLARGSGTGELFF.

This chain links TRBV19 with TRBJ2-5; TRBD2 matches at 8 bases. The CDR3 loop spans 17 amino acids. Per germline, CDR1 LNHDA and CDR2 SQIVND (reference sequence). V lost 5 bases, J lost 5 bases, and 16 bases stayed unmatched. The CDR3 protein is CASSPRLAGGPGETQYF. CDR3 bases: TGTGCCAGTAGTCCCCGCTTGGCGGGAGGCCCGGGGGAGACCCAGTACTTC.

The chain recombines TRBV25-1 with TRBJ1-3; a possible D gene is TRBD1 (5 bases). CDR1 is MGHDK and CDR2 is SYGVNS in the germline V gene. V lost 10 bases and J 0 bases, leaving 10 bases between the germline ends. The CDR3 totals 13 residues. The DNA of the CDR3 is TGTGCCACGTACAGGTCCTCTGGAAACACCATATATTTT. Translating it yields CATYRSSGNTIYF.

V gene TRBV19 combines with J gene TRBJ2-2; a weak D match, TRBD2 (6 bases). The length of the CDR3 is 14 residues. V dropped 6 bases and J dropped 4 bases, with 12 bases sitting between them. Looked up from germline, CDR1 is LNHDA and CDR2 is SQIVND (reference sequence). The CDR3 nucleotides are TGTGCCAGTAGGACGGGAGTAAGCACCGGGGAGCTGTTTTTT. Translating it yields CASRTGVSTGELFF.

The J gene is TRBJ2-7, the V gene TRBV5-1, with TRBD2 matching 14 bases. The CDR3 runs 19 residues. V lost 7 bases and J lost 5; bases outside the gene matches: 20. CDR1 is SGHRS and CDR2 is YFSETQ in the germline V gene. The CDR3 nucleotides read TGCGCCAGCCCACATGGGACTAGCGGGAGTATCGGGTTAGAACACGAGCAGTACTTC. Its protein product is CASPHGTSGSIGLEHEQYF.

In its sample, this clone was seen a few times. The chain uses TRBV10-3 and TRBJ2-1; 7 bases fit TRBD2. Germline loops: CDR1 ENHRY, CDR2 SYGVKD. After removal of 0 bases from V and 4 bases from J, the junction contained 12 bases not matched to a gene. The CDR3 extends over 18 amino acids. CDR3 region: CAISESRLASGVYNEQFF. In DNA form, the CDR3 reads TGTGCCATCAGTGAGTCTAGGTTGGCTAGCGGAGTTTACAATGAGCAGTTCTTC.

The chain couples TRBV28 to TRBJ2-7; 9 bases map to TRBD1. The CDR3 loop spans 15 amino acids. The V gene's germline CDR1 is MDHEN and CDR2 SYDVKM. The trim removed 6 bases at V and 4 bases at J, leaving 10 bases unmatched. CDR3 residues: CASSSPRGQGYEQYF. The CDR3 DNA follows: TGTGCCAGCAGCTCCCCTCGGGGACAGGGTTACGAGCAGTACTTC.

V is TRBV6-6 and J is TRBJ2-7, with a weak D call TRBD1 (6 bases). Germline V gene data show CDR1 as MNHNY and CDR2 as SVGAGI (reference sequence). V lost 5 bases and J 3 bases, leaving 11 bases between the germline ends. This CDR3 is built from 13 residues. CDR3 sequence (DNA): TGTGCCAGCAGTCGAACACAGGGCTACGAGCAGTACTTC. Translating gives CASSRTQGYEQYF.

The CDR3 spells CASSLSGFQETQYF. The CDR3 DNA sequence: TGTGCCAGCAGCTTGTCGGGGTTCCAAGAGACCCAGTACTTC. The chain is built from TRBV5-6 and TRBJ2-5; D is possibly TRBD2 (5 bases). The CDR3 has 14 residues. Germline CDR1 is SGHDT and CDR2 is YYEEEE. V lost 1 base to trimming and J lost 1 base, with 8 bases between them.

This chain connects TRBV5-5 to TRBJ1-1, with D perhaps TRBD1 (6 bases). Trimming removed 3 bases from V and 1 base from J, with 7 bases in between. CDR1 is SGHKS and CDR2 is YYEKEE in the germline V gene (reference sequence). There are 13 residues in the CDR3. This CDR3 is CASSWTANTEAFF. For the CDR3, the DNA is TGTGCCAGCAGCTGGACAGCGAACACTGAAGCTTTCTTT.

This chain uses TRBV19 with TRBJ1-1, with D possibly being TRBD1 (5 bases). The germline V gene has CDR1 LNHDA and CDR2 SQIVND (reference sequence). The V and J ends lost 6 bases and 2 bases respectively, with 13 bases between them. The CDR3 runs 14 residues. The CDR3 is CASSNRQTNTEAFF. For the CDR3, the DNA is TGTGCCAGTAGCAACAGGCAAACCAACACTGAAGCTTTCTTT.

The chain employs TRBV27 and TRBJ1-2, with 9 positions matching TRBD1. With 6 bases clipped from V and 8 bases from J, the junction kept 10 bases outside the gene matches. The CDR3 contains 14 residues. In germline, CDR1 is MNHEY, CDR2 SMNVEV (reference sequence). Written as DNA, the CDR3 is TGTGCCAGCAGACGACAGGGGGATTCGTCCGGCTACACCTTC. Its protein product is CASRRQGDSSGYTF.

The rearrangement links TRBV4-2 to TRBJ2-5; tentative D call: TRBD2 (5 bases). Trimming took off 2 bases at V and 5 bases at J, with 9 bases between the two ends. Germline V gene data show CDR1 as LGHNA and CDR2 as YNFKEQ. This CDR3 comprises 13 residues. The CDR3 coding sequence is TGTGCCAGCAGCCAAAAGGGCGGGGAGACCCAGTACTTC. This codes for CASSQKGGETQYF.

V usage is TRBV5-8 and J usage is TRBJ2-1; weak D call: TRBD1 (7 bases). The CDR3 totals 16 residues. CDR1 SGHTS and CDR2 YDEGEE come from the germline V gene. V gave up 4 bases and J gave up 0 bases, with 14 bases separating them. CDR3 sequence (DNA): TGTGCCAGCAGCGGAGGGACAGCTGACTCCTACAATGAGCAGTTCTTC. Protein sequence: CASSGGTADSYNEQFF.

The chain couples TRBV7-9 to TRBJ2-7; no definite D call. There are 13 residues in the CDR3. The ends were cut back, 11 bases at V and 2 bases at J, with 16 bases in the middle. Germline values: CDR1 SEHNR, CDR2 FQNEAQ (reference sequence). CDR3 region: CAGTGGSTYEQYF. The DNA for the CDR3 is TGTGCCGGAACCGGCGGCAGCACCTACGAGCAGTACTTC.

The chain uses TRBV4-1 and TRBJ1-2, with D perhaps TRBD1 (5 bases). Germline V gene data show CDR1 as MGHRA and CDR2 as YSYEKL. CDR3 length: 16 amino acids. V lost 4 bases, J lost 2 bases, and 17 bases lay in between. CDR3 DNA sequence: TGCGCCAGCAGCCCACAGGCCACACCTATGAACTATGGCTACACCTTC. It translates to CASSPQATPMNYGYTF.